This TCR beta chain derives from a study of T cell responses to AZD1222 COVID-19 vaccine. Turning to the study itself: Some second doses came at about 4 weeks and others at about 12 weeks; these were pooled. Study-level results: Reportedly, close to half of spike-specific TCRs are directed against unmutated variant regions.

Trimming removed 1 base at V and 6 bases at J, with 10 bases between. CDR3 length: 13 amino acids. Germline V gene data show CDR1 as SGHRS and CDR2 as YFSETQ. Method: immunoSEQ multiplex PCR; TCRdb's copy keeps in-frame clones and lacks some. The sample includes under 75,000 clones, roughly 87% seen only once; the top ten take around 15%. As regards this clone: The antigen is not known.

This rearrangement joins TRBV5-1 to TRBJ1-2; D not resolved. The TCR comes from an adult in good health. Sample: peripheral blood, taken on day 0 of AZD1222 vaccination. The CDR3 sequence is CASSLYRGHGYTF. DNA of the CDR3: TGCGCCAGCAGCTTGTATCGAGGCCATGGCTACACCTTC.